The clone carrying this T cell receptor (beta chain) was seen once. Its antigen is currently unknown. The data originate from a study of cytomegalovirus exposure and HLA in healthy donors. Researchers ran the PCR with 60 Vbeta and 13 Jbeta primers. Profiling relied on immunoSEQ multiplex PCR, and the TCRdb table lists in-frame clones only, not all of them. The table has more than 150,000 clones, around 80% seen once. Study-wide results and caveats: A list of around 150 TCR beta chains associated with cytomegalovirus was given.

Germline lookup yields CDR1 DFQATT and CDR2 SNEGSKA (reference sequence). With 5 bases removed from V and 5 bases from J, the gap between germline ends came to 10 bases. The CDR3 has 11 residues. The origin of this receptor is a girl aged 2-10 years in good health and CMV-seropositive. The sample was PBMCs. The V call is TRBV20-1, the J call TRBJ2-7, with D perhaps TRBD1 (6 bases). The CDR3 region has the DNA TGCAGTGCTCCGACAGGCAACGAGCAGTACTTC. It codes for CSAPTGNEQYF.